This passage covers 7 T cell receptor beta chains from one sample sequenced in a study of patients and donors after allogeneic stem cell transplantation. TCRdb re-called the RT-PCR reads through MiXCR, storing one row per CDR3 protein. The sample shows 900,000 to 1,000,000 distinct CDR3 sequences, approximately 19% of them seen only once. The material sequenced was blood, either unsorted or a sorted T cell fraction (not recorded which). The receptors derive from a human donor who was either an allogeneic HSCT recipient or a stem cell or donor lymphocyte infusion donor (not recorded which). It is not recorded whose cells these are; they may come from a transplant donor.

This clonotype has just a few counts. This chain uses TRBV10-3 with TRBJ1-5; weak D call: TRBD1 (6 bases). This CDR3 contains 12 residues. V gave up 9 bases and J gave up 4 bases, with 10 bases separating them. Germline lookup yields CDR1 ENHRY and CDR2 SYGVKD. The CDR3 coding sequence is TGTGCCATAGGACAGCTAAATCAGCCCCAGCATTTT. It yields the protein CAIGQLNQPQHF.

This clonotype was seen ten or more times. The chain couples TRBV12-3 or TRBV12-4 to TRBJ1-5; D is ambiguous. There are 17 residues in the CDR3. The ends were cut back, 6 bases at V and 2 bases at J, with 20 bases in the middle. The CDR3 loop is CASSPQRPRMGNQPQHF. The CDR3 DNA sequence: TGTGCCAGCAGCCCCCAACGGCCCCGAATGGGCAATCAGCCCCAGCATTTT.

CDR3 protein: CASSADGETQYF. The CDR3 region has the DNA TGTGCCAGCAGCGCGGACGGAGAGACCCAGTACTTC. The rearrangement uses TRBV11-1 and TRBJ2-5; D is unresolved. This CDR3 spans 12 amino acids. Germline V gene sequence: CDR1 SGHAT, CDR2 FQDESV (reference sequence). V was trimmed by 5 bases and J by 4 bases, leaving 8 bases between them.

This chain connects TRBV20-1 to TRBJ2-3; D gene ambiguous. CDR1 is DFQATT and CDR2 is SNEGSKA in the germline V gene (reference sequence). This CDR3 comprises 14 residues. Trimming took 0 bases from V and 4 from J, leaving 11 bases between them. The DNA of the CDR3 is TGCAGTGCTAGAGATTCGAATCGGGCAGATACGCAGTATTTT. This gives the protein CSARDSNRADTQYF.

The gene calls are TRBV5-1 and TRBJ1-1; tentatively, D is TRBD1 (6 bases). The V end was cut by 4 bases, the J end by 7 bases, with 17 bases between. Germline V CDR1 and CDR2: SGHRS, YFSETQ. This CDR3 region has 14 residues. The CDR3 nucleotides are TGCGCCAGCAGCCGGACAGACCTCCGGAATGAAGCTTTCTTT. It encodes CASSRTDLRNEAFF.

This clonotype has only a few counts. V is TRBV5-1 and J is TRBJ2-2, with TRBD2 identical over 7 bases. V trimming: 4 bases; J trimming: 3 bases; junction bases outside the gene matches: 9. Germline V gene lookup returns CDR1 SGHRS and CDR2 YFSETQ. This CDR3 comprises 16 residues. The CDR3, as DNA: TGCGCCAGCAGCCTGGGGCGGGGGAGTGACACCGGGGAGCTGTTTTTT. It is translated as CASSLGRGSDTGELFF.

The gene calls are TRBV4-3 and TRBJ1-2, with 8 nucleotides matching TRBD1. V was pared by 3 bases and J by 5 bases, with 8 bases of the junction left unmatched. CDR3 length: 15 amino acids. Per the germline V gene, CDR1 is LGHNA and CDR2 is YSLEER. CDR3 in amino acids: CASSQGGQGGYGYTF. For the CDR3, the DNA is TGCGCCAGCAGCCAGGGAGGACAGGGAGGGTATGGCTACACCTTC.